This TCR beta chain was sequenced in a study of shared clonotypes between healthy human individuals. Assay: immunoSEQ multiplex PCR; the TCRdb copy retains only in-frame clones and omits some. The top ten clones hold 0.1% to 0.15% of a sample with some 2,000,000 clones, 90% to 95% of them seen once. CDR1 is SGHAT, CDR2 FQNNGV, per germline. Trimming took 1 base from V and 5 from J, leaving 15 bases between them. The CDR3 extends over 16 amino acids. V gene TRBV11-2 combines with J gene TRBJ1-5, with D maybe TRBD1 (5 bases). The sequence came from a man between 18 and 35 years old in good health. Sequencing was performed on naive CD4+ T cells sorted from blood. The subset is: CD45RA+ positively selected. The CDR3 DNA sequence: TGTGCCAGCAGCTTAGGCCGGGGCAGGGAGGATCAGCCCCAGCATTTT. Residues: CASSLGRGREDQPQHF.